This passage covers 23 T cell receptor beta chains from one sample sequenced in a study of CD8 T cells in Susac syndrome. RNA was extracted with the RNeasy kit, and a quantity of about 0.45 to 1 ug was reverse transcribed using random hexamers. One entry per CDR3 protein results from TCRdb running MiXCR on the immunoSEQ multiplex PCR reads. The data show approximately 140,000 distinct CDR3 sequences, approximately 96% seen once. Sequences were obtained from CD4+ T cells from PBMCs. These receptors were obtained from a human donor with multiple sclerosis.

The gene calls are TRBV15 and TRBJ2-6; TRBD2 aligns across 8 bases. The CDR3 length is 18 residues. The J segment lost 0 bases and the V segment lost 1 base, leaving 5 bases of the junction unmatched. Germline lookup yields CDR1 LNHNV and CDR2 YYDKDF (reference sequence). CDR3 nucleotide sequence: TGTGCCACCAGCAGAGCGGGGGGGCGCCCCTCTGGGGCCAACGTCCTGACTTTC. Protein sequence: CATSRAGGRPSGANVLTF.

V gene TRBV3-1 combines with J gene TRBJ2-7, with D unresolved. This CDR3 comprises 15 residues. Germline V gene lookup returns CDR1 LGHDT and CDR2 YNNKEL (reference sequence). Between the trimmed V and J ends, which lost 1 base and 0 bases, there was a span of 10 bases. The CDR3 nucleotides read TGTGCCAGCAGCCAAGGCCCCCGCAGCTCCTACGAGCAGTACTTC. It specifies CASSQGPRSSYEQYF.

This clonotype has just one count. The chain has TRBV29-1 and TRBJ1-4; TRBD1 matches 9 bases. The germline CDR1 and CDR2 sequences are SQVTM and ANQGSEA. The trim removed 4 bases at V and 8 bases at J, leaving 11 bases unmatched. This CDR3 has 15 amino acids. The CDR3 DNA sequence: TGCAGCGTTGGACAGGGGGGGTTTGAATCGGAAAAACTGTTTTTT. Protein: CSVGQGGFESEKLFF. The whole variable domain, filled in from reference TRBV29-1 and TRBJ1-4, reads SAVISQKPSRDICQRGTSLTIQCQVDSQVTMMFWYRQQPGQSLTLIATANQGSEATYESGFVIDKFPISRPNLTFSTLTVSNMSPEDSSIYLCSVGQGGFESEKLFFGSGTQLSVL.

This clonotype came up once. The germline gene is not matched at one end of the junction; a read error may be the cause. The CDR3 sequence is CASSVGDRVYDEQFF. CDR3 DNA: TGCGCCAGCAGCGTAGGGGACAGGGTGTACGATGAGCAGTTCTTC. This chain connects TRBV9 to TRBJ2-1; 9 positions agree with TRBD1. The germline CDR1 and CDR2 sequences are SGDLS and YYNGEE. The CDR3 consists of 15 residues.

The rearrangement links TRBV19 to TRBJ2-1; weak D call: TRBD2 (5 bases). This CDR3 region has 14 residues. Deletions cut 8 bases from V and 2 bases from J, with 13 bases between. Germline V lookup: CDR1 LNHDA, CDR2 SQIVND (reference sequence). The CDR3 spells CASQVGDPYNEQFF. CDR3 DNA: TGTGCCAGTCAAGTCGGGGATCCCTACAATGAGCAGTTCTTC.

This clonotype was counted once. The gene calls are TRBV28 and TRBJ2-7; 8 bases line up with TRBD2. Germline loops: CDR1 MDHEN, CDR2 SYDVKM. The V gene end was trimmed by 7 bases and the J gene end by 3 bases; junction bases not matched to a gene: 20. The CDR3 has 18 amino acids. As DNA, the CDR3 is TGTGCCAGCATTACAAAGGGCGGGGGGACTCGCTACGGCTACGAGCAGTACTTC. It is translated as CASITKGGGTRYGYEQYF.

The genes are TRBV20-1 and TRBJ1-1, with unresolved D. Germline V gives CDR1 DFQATT, CDR2 SNEGSKA (reference sequence). Trimming took off 3 bases at V and 5 bases at J, with 13 bases between the two ends. The CDR3 runs to 13 residues. This CDR3 reads CSARRTGGTEAFF. CDR3 bases: TGCAGTGCTAGGAGGACCGGAGGGACTGAAGCTTTCTTT.

The chain uses TRBV3-1 and TRBJ2-7, with 10 bases that match TRBD2. This CDR3 spans 16 amino acids. Germline loops: CDR1 LGHDT, CDR2 YNNKEL (reference sequence). The V and J ends lost 2 bases and 3 bases, in that order; junction bases with no gene match: 7. The CDR3 DNA sequence: TGTGCCAGCAGCCAACCCCGAGGGACTAGCGTCTACGAGCAGTACTTC. It codes for CASSQPRGTSVYEQYF.

The chain links TRBV2 to TRBJ1-2; 8 bases line up with TRBD1. The V gene end was trimmed by 10 bases and the J gene end by 4 bases; junction bases not matched to a gene: 11. This CDR3 contains 14 residues. Per germline, CDR1 SNHLY and CDR2 FYNNEI. The CDR3 nucleotides read TGTGCCACCCAGAATGACAGGGGAGGCTATGGCTACACCTTC. Protein sequence: CATQNDRGGYGYTF.

The chain couples TRBV5-1 to TRBJ2-1; 12 bases are shared with TRBD2. Germline V gives CDR1 SGHRS, CDR2 YFSETQ. The CDR3 runs 16 residues. V was pared by 1 base and J by 8 bases, with 7 bases of the junction left unmatched. For the CDR3, the DNA is TGCGCCAGCAGCTTGTTAGCTAGCGGGGGGGCACATGAGCAGTTCTTC. Translating gives CASSLLASGGAHEQFF.

The V and J genes are TRBV5-6 and TRBJ1-1, with D possibly matching TRBD1 (5 bases). V was shortened by 1 base and J by 4 bases, with 11 bases between the two germline ends. The CDR3 runs to 14 residues. Germline assignment: CDR1 SGHDT and CDR2 YYEEEE. CDR3 region: CASSLRGSGTEAFF. For the CDR3, the DNA is TGTGCCAGCAGCTTGCGGGGGTCGGGCACTGAAGCTTTCTTT.

The rearrangement links TRBV25-1 to TRBJ2-7; 8 nucleotides align to TRBD1. This CDR3 contains 15 residues. Germline CDR1 is MGHDK and CDR2 is SYGVNS. J lost 5 bases, V lost 4 bases, and 10 bases had no gene match. The CDR3 nucleotides are TGTGCCAGCAGTGCTTATACAGGGGGTTCGGACGAGCAGTACTTC. This gives the protein CASSAYTGGSDEQYF.

The V call is TRBV30, the J call TRBJ2-7; D remains unclear. V was trimmed by 2 bases and J by 2 bases, leaving 7 bases between them. The germline V gene encodes CDR1 GTSNPN and CDR2 SVGIG (reference sequence). The CDR3 length is 12 residues. The chain's CDR3 is CAWSKGTYEQYF. CDR3 in DNA: TGTGCCTGGAGTAAGGGAACCTACGAGCAGTACTTC. Variable domain in full (rest from reference TRBV30 and TRBJ2-7): SQTIHQWPATLVQPVGSPLSLECTVEGTSNPNLYWYRQAAGRGLQLLFYSVGIGQISSEVPQNLSASRPQDRQFILSSKKLLLSDSGFYLCAWSKGTYEQYFGPGTRLTVT.

V gene TRBV28 combines with J gene TRBJ2-6; the match to TRBD1 covers 7 bases. CDR1 MDHEN and CDR2 SYDVKM come from the germline V gene. This CDR3 has 15 amino acids. V trimming: 6 bases; J trimming: 2 bases; junction bases outside the gene matches: 4. The CDR3 sequence is CASRETGAGANVLTF. The CDR3 region has the DNA TGTGCCAGCAGGGAAACAGGGGCTGGGGCCAACGTCCTGACTTTC.

This rearrangement joins TRBV20-1 to TRBJ1-1; TRBD1 is a possible D gene (5 bases). V dropped 4 bases and J dropped 1 base, with 7 bases sitting between them. Germline V gene data show CDR1 as DFQATT and CDR2 as SNEGSKA (reference sequence). This CDR3 has 12 residues. CDR3 nucleotides: TGCAGTGCTATGGGGCCGAACACTGAAGCTTTCTTT. Its protein is CSAMGPNTEAFF.

V and J are TRBV30 and TRBJ2-5, with D maybe TRBD2 (6 bases). This CDR3 comprises 15 residues. The V and J ends lost 2 bases and 5 bases respectively, with 18 bases between them. CDR1 and CDR2 (germline): GTSNPN, SVGIG (reference sequence). The CDR3 sequence is CAWSKGFGGFETQYF. The CDR3 bases are TGTGCCTGGAGTAAGGGTTTCGGGGGTTTCGAGACCCAGTACTTC.

This clonotype was observed a handful of times. The V and J genes are TRBV4-2 and TRBJ2-5; no clear D gene. The J call may be mistaken, given a closer DNA end match to TRBJ2-7. Germline CDR1 is LGHNA and CDR2 is YNFKEQ. This CDR3 comprises 12 residues. CDR3 loop: CASSQGRDEQYF. Here the CDR3 DNA reads TGTGCCAGCAGCCAAGGACGCGACGAGCAGTACTTC.

The CDR3: CASSPQGPSTEAFF. DNA of the CDR3: TGTGCCAGCAGTCCACAGGGTCCGAGCACTGAAGCTTTCTTT. V is TRBV2 and J is TRBJ1-1; D might be TRBD1 (6 bases). The germline V gene has CDR1 SNHLY and CDR2 FYNNEI. V lost 5 bases, J lost 4 bases, and 14 bases lay in between. The CDR3 covers 14 residues.

This chain links TRBV6-5 with TRBJ1-2, with 7 bases identical to TRBD1. The CDR3 totals 15 residues. Trimming cost V 4 bases and J 6 bases; bases outside gene matches: 11. Germline assignment: CDR1 MNHEY and CDR2 SVGAGI. This CDR3 reads CASSSYRGSPDGYTF. DNA of the CDR3: TGTGCCAGCAGTTCATACAGGGGATCCCCTGATGGCTACACCTTC.

J is TRBJ1-1 and V is TRBV7-9, with 7 bases that match TRBD1. Trimming removed 5 bases from V and 4 bases from J; junction bases left unmatched: 4. This CDR3 is 13 amino acids long. Germline values: CDR1 SEHNR, CDR2 FQNEAQ (reference sequence). This CDR3 is CASSRRQGTEAFF. CDR3 nucleotide sequence: TGTGCCAGCAGCAGACGACAGGGCACTGAAGCTTTCTTT.

This chain links TRBV14 with TRBJ2-1; D remains unclear. The CDR3 sequence is 15 residues long. Trimming stripped 5 bases from V and 1 base from J, with 12 bases between. Germline CDR1 SGHDN, CDR2 FVKESK. The CDR3 reads CASSGTVVSYNEQFF. DNA for the CDR3: TGTGCCAGCAGCGGTACGGTAGTTTCCTACAATGAGCAGTTCTTC.

The chain uses TRBV5-1 and TRBJ1-2; 9 positions agree with TRBD1. V shed 1 base and J 12 bases; nucleotides not matched to a gene: 16. Germline CDR1 SGHRS, CDR2 YFSETQ. This CDR3 is 16 amino acids long. CDR3 protein: CASSLTLTGQGSPHTF. The CDR3 DNA sequence: TGCGCCAGCAGCTTGACCCTAACTGGACAGGGGTCCCCCCACACCTTC.

The V and J genes are TRBV28 and TRBJ2-1; maybe TRBD2 (5 bases). The germline CDR1 and CDR2 sequences are MDHEN and SYDVKM. V dropped 5 bases and J dropped 10 bases, with 18 bases sitting between them. The CDR3 length is 14 residues. The DNA of the CDR3 is TGTGCCAGCAGTCCGGAACGACCAGCGGACGAGCAGTTCTTC. Its translation is CASSPERPADEQFF.